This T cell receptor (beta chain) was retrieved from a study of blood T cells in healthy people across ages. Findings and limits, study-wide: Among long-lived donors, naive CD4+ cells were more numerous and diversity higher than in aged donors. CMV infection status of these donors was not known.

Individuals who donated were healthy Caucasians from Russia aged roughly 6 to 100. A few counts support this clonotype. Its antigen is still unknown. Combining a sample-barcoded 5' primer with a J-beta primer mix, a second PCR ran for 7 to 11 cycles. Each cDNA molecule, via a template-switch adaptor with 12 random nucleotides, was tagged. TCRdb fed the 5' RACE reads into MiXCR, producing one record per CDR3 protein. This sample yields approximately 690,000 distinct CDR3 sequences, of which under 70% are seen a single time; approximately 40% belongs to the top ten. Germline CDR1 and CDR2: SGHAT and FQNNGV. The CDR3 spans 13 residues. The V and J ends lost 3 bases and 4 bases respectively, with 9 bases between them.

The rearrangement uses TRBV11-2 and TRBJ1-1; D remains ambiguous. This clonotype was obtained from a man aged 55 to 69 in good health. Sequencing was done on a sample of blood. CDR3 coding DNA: TGTGCCAGCAGCTTTTTCGGAGGCACTGAAGCTTTCTTT. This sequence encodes CASSFFGGTEAFF.